This T cell receptor beta chain is drawn from a study of blood T cell repertoires in COVID-19 (TCRdb year 2020). With respect to the entire study: Samples covering the acute and convalescent phases of COVID-19 were provided by collaborators in the United States, Italy and Spain. The prospective study material was composed of cDNA or gDNA derived from T cells, B-cell-depleted T cells, or PBMCs. Samples came from the ongoing ImmuneRACE study (first 160 participants) plus 1,254 subjects from 6 global collaborators. The repertoires were made available in a free public database intended to serve as a resource for research on the immune response to SARS-CoV-2. The dataset comprised deeply sampled blood TCRbeta repertoires from subjects exposed to, actively infected with, or recovered from COVID-19. Sample metadata almost always included a de-identified subject ID, COVID-19 status, age in years and sex. Where available, HLA class I and class II types were obtained from metadata supplied by the sample provider rather than from assay-based typing. What the research found in general, with its limitations: The quantity of clinical and demographic metadata differed by source and by participant and was supplied without curation.

Each collaborating institution followed its own protocols to collect whole blood in K2EDTA tubes. For TCRbeta analysis, collaborators shipped samples as frozen whole blood, isolated PBMCs, or DNA extracted from either of those sample types. With regard to this clone: Its antigen remains unidentified. No base quality values were provided; no much bigger clone lies one nucleotide off.

The CDR3 numbers 14 residues from cysteine through phenylalanine. Only CDR3 DNA is held: 42 bases, read in frame from base 1. V and J lose 1 base and 5 bases, and a span of 11 bases separates them. CDR1 SGHAT and CDR2 FQNNGV were looked up in the germline V gene. TCRbeta CDR3 regions were amplified from genomic DNA using the immunoSEQ Assay, a bias-controlled multiplex PCR. The paper's data handling went like this. Within the assay, amplification of reference gene primers was used to estimate how many nucleated cells each sample contained. To quantify the absolute abundance of each unique TCRbeta CDR3 rearrangement, sequence reads were collapsed and filtered. For each sample, productive Simpson clonality was calculated by taking the square root of Simpson's diversity index across productive rearrangements. TCRdb re-hosts the immuneACCESS table, in-frame sequences only. Its copies lack some clones; in the studies checked, an unresolved V gene accounts for under half of them, and the cause for the rest is not known. V and J calls and clone size follow that table, whereas D and trimming were derived from the DNA. This sample has more than 200,000 clones in its table, and around 86% of those were observed once. The top ten clonotypes cover approximately 5.9% of the sample.

Sequencing was performed on peripheral blood. The rearranged chain carries TRBV11-2 and TRBJ1-1; TRBD1 could be the D gene, as 5 bases match. The receptor comes from an elderly man with acute or convalescent COVID-19. The nucleotide sequence reads TGTGCCAGCAGCTTAGTGGGGGGAGGGACTGAAGCTTTCTTT. Its protein is CASSLVGGGTEAFF. The full variable domain, with segments outside the CDR3 supplied by the reference TRBV11-2 and TRBJ1-1 proteins, appears as EAGVAQSPRYKIIEKRQSVAFWCNPISGHATLYWYQQILGQGPKLLIQFQNNGVVDDSQLPKDRFSAERLKGVDSTLKIQPAKLEDSAVYLCASSLVGGGTEAFFGQGTRLTVV.